A selection of T cell receptor beta chains follows, all from one sample in a study of T cell responses to AZD1222 COVID-19 vaccine. Some clones are missing from TCRdb's copy, which holds only in-frame ones; the method was immunoSEQ multiplex PCR. The table lists just over 150,000 clones, about nine tenths of them singletons, with 1.8% in the top ten. Here the sequenced sample was peripheral blood, taken on day 0 of AZD1222 vaccination. Receptors were obtained from an adult in good health. The CDR3 runs from the conserved cysteine through the conserved F or W. A D gene is named only where the DNA matches it firmly. Rows give clone size only sometimes, using once, few, many, or a class for an expanded clone.

v_call	j_call	d_call	clone_size	cdr3_length	cdr3_nt	cdr3_aa
TRBV4-1	TRBJ2-7	TRBD2	.	15	TGCGCCAGCAGCCCAGGACTAGCGGGAGGTAACGAGCAGTACTTC	CASSPGLAGGNEQYF
TRBV4-2	TRBJ2-7	.	.	14	TGTGCCAGCAGCCAAGACTCAAGTTTAGACGAGCAGTACTTC	CASSQDSSLDEQYF
TRBV9	TRBJ1-4	.	.	15	TGTGCCAGCAGCGTTTCATCGGGGGTTTTTGAAAAACTGTTTTTT	CASSVSSGVFEKLFF
TRBV28	TRBJ2-7	TRBD1	.	14	TGTGCCAGCAGTTTTGCAGGAGAGGGGGCTCCCCGGGATTTC	CASSFAGEGAPRDF
TRBV7-3	TRBJ1-6	.	.	15	TGTGCCAGCAGCTTAATTCCAGGGGTTGGTTCACCCCTCCACTTT	CASSLIPGVGSPLHF
TRBV10-3	TRBJ2-1	TRBD2	.	17	TGTGCCATCAGTGAAGGTTCTAGCGGCCAACTCCGCAATGAGCAGTTCTTC	CAISEGSSGQLRNEQFF
TRBV25-1	TRBJ1-6	TRBD1	.	16	TGTGCCAGCAGTGTCCCGGGACAGGGATTGAATTCACCCCTCCACTTT	CASSVPGQGLNSPLHF
TRBV4-1	TRBJ1-3	.	.	15	TGCGCCAGCAGCCAAGATATAGGAGCAGGTAACACCATATATTTT	CASSQDIGAGNTIYF
TRBV6-2/TRBV6-3	TRBJ2-7	.	.	14	TGTGCCAGCAGTTACCTTGTGGTAGGGCCCGAGCAGTACTTC	CASSYLVVGPEQYF
TRBV10-3	TRBJ2-3	.	.	18	TGTGCCATCAGTCCAGCTAGGACGGGCGGCACTAGCACAGATACGCAGTATTTT	CAISPARTGGTSTDTQYF
TRBV5-1	TRBJ2-1	TRBD2	.	16	TGCGCCAGCAGCTTGGTTTTGTCTCCGGGGGGCAATGAGCAGTTCTTC	CASSLVLSPGGNEQFF
TRBV29-1	TRBJ2-2	TRBD2	.	17	TGCAGCGTTGGGGGACTAGCACCAAGTCCGAACACCGGGGAGCTGTTTTTT	CSVGGLAPSPNTGELFF
TRBV14	TRBJ2-7	.	once	15	TGTGCCAGCAGCCGAGCCGGGACTGGGTCTTACGAGCAGTACTTC	CASSRAGTGSYEQYF
TRBV12-3/TRBV12-4	TRBJ2-1	.	.	11	TGTGCCAGCAGTGAATACAATGAGCAGTTCTTC	CASSEYNEQFF
TRBV18	TRBJ2-5	TRBD1	.	16	TGTGCCAGCTCACCACTAGGGACAGGTCACAAAGAGACCCAGTACTTC	CASSPLGTGHKETQYF
TRBV11-2	TRBJ2-7	.	.	12	TGTGCCAGCAGCTTAATATCTAACGAGCAGTACTTC	CASSLISNEQYF
TRBV5-1	TRBJ2-7	TRBD2	.	15	TGCGCCAGCAGCGGGCCGGGACTAGCGGGAGATGAGCAGTACTTC	CASSGPGLAGDEQYF
TRBV28	TRBJ1-3	TRBD1	.	17	TGTGCCAGCAGTCTCCGGACAGGACCCGTTTCAGGAAACACCATATATTTT	CASSLRTGPVSGNTIYF
TRBV20-1	TRBJ1-1	.	.	14	TGCAGTGCTAGTAATCCAAAGAGGAACACTGAAGCTTTCTTT	CSASNPKRNTEAFF
TRBV28	TRBJ1-4	.	once	16	TGTGCCAGCAGTTTTAAAGGGGTTGCAACTAATGAAAAACTGTTTTTT	CASSFKGVATNEKLFF
TRBV29-1	TRBJ2-2	TRBD1	.	13	TGCAGCACTCGACAGGGCGGAGGCGGGGAGCTGTTTTTT	CSTRQGGGGELFF
TRBV11-2	TRBJ1-6	TRBD1	.	14	TGTGCCAGCAGCCCGGGACAGATAAATTCACCCCTCCACTTT	CASSPGQINSPLHF
TRBV5-4	TRBJ2-2	TRBD1	few	16	TGTGCCAGCAGCTTGGGGGGGACAGGGTGGACCGGGGAGCTGTTTTTT	CASSLGGTGWTGELFF
TRBV2	TRBJ1-2	.	.	12	TGTGCCAGCAGCTTCCGAAATTATGGCTACACCTTC	CASSFRNYGYTF
TRBV21-1	TRBJ2-3	.	.	16	TGTGCCAGCAGCAAAGGCATCCGGGGTTTCACAGATACGCAGTATTTT	CASSKGIRGFTDTQYF
TRBV28	TRBJ2-7	TRBD1	.	15	TGTGCCAGCAGTTTCCCGGACAGGGAATTTGGAGAGCAGTACTTC	CASSFPDREFGEQYF
TRBV29-1	TRBJ1-1	.	.	10	TGCAGCGCCGTCATCACTGAAGCTTTCTTT	CSAVITEAFF
TRBV18	TRBJ1-2	TRBD1	.	14	TGTGCCAGCTCACCGGGGACAGATAACTATGGCTACACCTTC	CASSPGTDNYGYTF
TRBV7-8	TRBJ2-7	.	.	12	TGTGCCAGCAGCTTACCCCAGGACGAGCAGTACTTC	CASSLPQDEQYF
TRBV2	TRBJ2-3	.	.	16	TGTGCCAGCAGTGGTAGTAGTCACACCGGCACAGATACGCAGTATTTT	CASSGSSHTGTDTQYF
TRBV28	TRBJ1-1	.	.	12	TGTGCCAGCAGTTTCCCGGACGGTCTGGCTTTCTTT	CASSFPDGLAFF
TRBV15	TRBJ1-3	.	.	16	TGTGCCACCAGCAGCTCATTGGGGTTGGGGGAGAACACCATATATTTT	CATSSSLGLGENTIYF
TRBV11-2	TRBJ2-5	.	.	16	TGTGCCAGCAGCCCGCCCCGGGGGACAGAGCAAGAGACCCAGTACTTC	CASSPPRGTEQETQYF
TRBV5-1	TRBJ2-1	.	.	14	TGCGCCAGCAGCTTGGGCGATTCCTACAATGAGCAGTTCTTC	CASSLGDSYNEQFF
TRBV4-1	TRBJ2-2	.	.	17	TGCGCCAGCAGCCAAGAGCCAGATCGAATACCCACCGGGGAGCTGTTTTTT	CASSQEPDRIPTGELFF
TRBV7-2	TRBJ2-7	TRBD2	.	14	TGTGCCAGCAGCTTGGGTAGCGGGAGGGCGGGGCAGTACTTC	CASSLGSGRAGQYF
TRBV4-1	TRBJ2-5	TRBD2	.	18	TGCGCCAGCAGCCAAGGCACGGGACTAGCGGGATTCCAAGAGACCCAGTACTTC	CASSQGTGLAGFQETQYF
TRBV6-1	TRBJ1-2	TRBD1	.	15	TGTGCCAGCAGCGAAGAGGGGGCTACTAACTATGGCTACACCTTC	CASSEEGATNYGYTF
TRBV6-5	TRBJ1-2	.	.	15	TGTGCCAGCAGTTACTCGTTTGGTTATGGCTATGGCTACACCTTC	CASSYSFGYGYGYTF
TRBV9	TRBJ1-6	.	.	13	TGTGCCAGCAGCGTAGGAATTGGAACGCCCCTCCACTTT	CASSVGIGTPLHF